This entry describes one T cell receptor (beta chain). The sample belongs to a study of blood T cell repertoires in COVID-19. The assay was immunoSEQ multiplex PCR, and TCRdb's table has in-frame clones only and misses some. The sample comprises 30,000 to 40,000 clones, 80% to 85% of which are singletons, and roughly 1.7% rests with the top ten. The CDR3 has 13 residues. Trimming removed 6 bases from V and 2 bases from J, with 8 bases in between. Germline CDR1 is MNHEY and CDR2 is SMNVEV (reference sequence). While infection was still active, Seattle patients were enrolled and then followed longitudinally.

The chain has TRBV27 and TRBJ1-3; the D is unclear. The sequence derives from a man in his sixties with COVID-19, enrolled during active disease. The sequencing sample was made of peripheral blood. For the CDR3, the DNA is TGTGCCAGCAGCCGGGGTACTGGAAACACCATATATTTT. It specifies CASSRGTGNTIYF.